This T cell receptor beta chain was sequenced in a study of graft-versus-host responses after intestinal transplantation. The wider study: The whole recipient group had anti-thymocyte globulin induction followed by tacrolimus and steroids for approximately three years.

This CDR3 is built from 13 residues. V lost 9 bases and J lost 6, with 17 bases in between. Germline CDR1 MNHNS, CDR2 SASEGT. Measured with immunoSEQ multiplex PCR; TCRdb has only the in-frame clones, and not every one. The table lists about 70,000 clones, about 94% of them singletons. Of note for this clone: What it binds is unknown.

The study, taken as a whole, reports: Circulating GvH clone levels at their peak were associated with HvG declines (early post-transplant). Individuals carrying graft-donor T cell macrochimerism showed high graft-versus-host to host-versus-graft clonal ratios in allografts. Some GvH clones appeared in ileal mucosa or blood before recipient bone marrow.

The chain carries TRBV6-1 and TRBJ1-2; the D gene is possibly TRBD1 (6 bases). This sequence was found in a human donor who received an intestinal transplant. Here the sequenced sample was unstimulated CD8+ T cells sorted from spleen or lymph node cells, taken before intestinal transplant. As DNA, the CDR3 is TGTGCCAGTAACGGGGGGGCGTGGGATGGCTACACCTTC. It codes for CASNGGAWDGYTF.